This T cell receptor beta chain comes out of a study of siplizumab effects on memory and regulatory T cells. Whole-study findings and limits: Mapping to unstimulated subsets was achieved for only a minor fraction of alloreactive clones. Naive T cell populations appeared to exhibit greater diversity than memory cells and appeared to be major alloresponse contributors. Suppression by proliferating Tregs derived from siplizumab cultures was not verified. Siplizumab significantly reduced alloreactive sequences traceable to unstimulated CD4+ memory cells.

The CDR3 covers 15 residues. Germline V CDR1 and CDR2: KGHSH, LQKENI. The trim removed 3 bases at V and 2 bases at J, leaving 1 base unmatched. Data came from immunoSEQ multiplex PCR; TCRdb stores just in-frame clones and leaves some out. The repertoire includes under 140,000 clones, 92% of them detected once, and 1.3% sits in the top ten. Concerning this clone: What it binds is unknown.

The receptor was isolated from a human donor in good health. V is TRBV18 and J is TRBJ2-3, with 11 bases identical to TRBD2. The sample comprised CD4+ T cells sorted from blood. This CDR3 is CASSPTSGDTDTQYF. The CDR3 DNA is TGTGCCAGCTCACCGACTAGCGGGGACACAGATACGCAGTATTTT.